These T cell receptor beta chains were read from a single sample in a study of T cell responses to AZD1222 COVID-19 vaccine. TCRdb keeps only in-frame clones here, not all; method: immunoSEQ multiplex PCR. The sample shows about 150,000 clones, approximately 90% of them seen only once. The sample in question was peripheral blood, obtained after recovery from COVID-19. The receptor set was obtained from an adult who had recovered from COVID-19. Both conserved end residues are part of each CDR3. A D gene is named only where the DNA matches it firmly. Rows may omit the clone size; those that give it use once, few, many or a size class.

.	15	.	TRBV19	TRBJ1-5	CASSLTLGGNQPQHF	TGTGCCAGTAGTCTGACGCTGGGCGGGAATCAGCCCCAGCATTTT
.	14	.	TRBV24-1	TRBJ1-3	CATSAQESPVGIYF	TGTGCCACCAGTGCCCAGGAAAGCCCGGTCGGCATATATTTT
.	17	.	TRBV7-8	TRBJ1-3	CASSLNTGTRSGNTIYF	TGTGCCAGCAGCCTTAATACAGGGACACGGTCTGGAAACACCATATATTTT
.	14	.	TRBV28	TRBJ1-2	CASSSPGLNYGYTF	TGTGCCAGCAGTTCTCCGGGCCTCAACTATGGCTACACCTTC
.	15	.	TRBV5-1	TRBJ1-2	CASSRREGGDYGYTF	TGCGCCAGCAGCAGGAGGGAGGGAGGGGACTATGGCTACACCTTC
TRBD1	16	once	TRBV5-1	TRBJ1-3	CASSLAGQGTGNTIYF	TGCGCCAGCAGCTTGGCAGGACAGGGAACCGGAAACACCATATATTTT
.	13	.	TRBV5-1	TRBJ1-3	CASSLDRSNTIYF	TGCGCCAGCAGCTTGGACAGATCGAACACCATATATTTT
.	16	.	TRBV5-1	TRBJ1-3	CASSLAGPDSGNTIYF	TGCGCCAGCAGCTTGGCTGGGCCAGACTCTGGAAACACCATATATTTT
TRBD1	12	.	TRBV12-3/TRBV12-4	TRBJ1-1	CASRGQGQNTFF	TGTGCCAGCAGGGGGCAGGGACAGAATACTTTCTTT
.	15	.	TRBV13	TRBJ2-7	CASSLGAGQVDVQYF	TGTGCCAGCAGCTTAGGGGCAGGCCAAGTGGATGTGCAGTACTTC
.	14	once	TRBV27	TRBJ1-3	CASTGVSSGNTIYF	TGTGCCAGCACAGGGGTGAGCTCTGGAAACACCATATATTTT
.	14	once	TRBV7-3	TRBJ2-1	CASSRAGNSNEQFF	TGTGCCAGCAGCCGGGCAGGGAACAGCAATGAGCAGTTCTTC
.	14	.	TRBV7-9	TRBJ1-1	CASSRRQILTEAFF	TGTGCCAGCAGCCGCCGACAGATTCTCACTGAAGCTTTCTTT
.	12	.	TRBV20-1	TRBJ1-2	CSASGPGLGYTF	TGCAGTGCTAGTGGTCCGGGGCTCGGCTACACCTTC
TRBD2	19	.	TRBV4-2	TRBJ2-5	CASSQGGLAGGTYQETQYF	TGTGCCAGCAGCCAAGGGGGACTAGCGGGGGGCACGTACCAAGAGACCCAGTACTTC
TRBD2	15	.	TRBV6-1	TRBJ2-3	CASSENSGRAGTQYF	TGTGCCAGCAGTGAGAATAGCGGGAGGGCGGGGACGCAGTATTTT
.	16	.	TRBV21-1	TRBJ2-1	CASSRTSGGADNEQFF	TGTGCCAGCAGCAGGACTAGCGGGGGGGCCGACAATGAGCAGTTCTTC
.	10	.	TRBV20-1	TRBJ2-1	CSASIVEQFF	TGCAGTGCTAGTATAGTTGAGCAGTTCTTC
.	13	.	TRBV11-3	TRBJ2-5	CASSRASGETQYF	TGTGCCAGCAGCCGGGCCTCAGGGGAGACCCAGTACTTC
.	15	.	TRBV10-3	TRBJ2-1	CAIRGDGSSYNEQFF	TGTGCCATCAGGGGAGACGGCAGCTCCTACAATGAGCAGTTCTTC
.	14	.	TRBV5-4	TRBJ2-3	CASSLGASTDTQYF	TGTGCCAGCAGCTTGGGAGCTAGCACAGATACGCAGTATTTT
TRBD1	15	.	TRBV28	TRBJ1-5	CASSGQGAPNQPQHF	TGTGCCAGCAGCGGACAGGGGGCCCCAAATCAGCCCCAGCATTTT
.	15	few	TRBV4-2	TRBJ1-5	CASSQEGVGVQPQHF	TGTGCCAGCAGCCAAGAGGGGGTGGGCGTCCAGCCCCAGCATTTT
.	15	.	TRBV5-6	TRBJ1-5	CASSKTRYSNQPQHF	TGTGCCAGCAGTAAGACCCGCTATAGCAATCAGCCCCAGCATTTT
.	15	.	TRBV9	TRBJ2-5	CASSVGGGGRETQYF	TGTGCCAGCAGCGTAGGGGGAGGCGGTCGGGAGACCCAGTACTTC
.	14	.	TRBV5-1	TRBJ2-5	CASSLEGWGETQYF	TGCGCCAGCAGCTTGGAGGGTTGGGGAGAGACCCAGTACTTC
.	12	.	TRBV7-2	TRBJ2-1	CASSIRYNEQFF	TGTGCCAGCAGCATTAGGTACAATGAGCAGTTCTTC
.	13	.	TRBV19	TRBJ1-1	CASSAVGNTEAFF	TGTGCCAGTAGTGCCGTGGGGAACACTGAAGCTTTCTTT
.	16	.	TRBV3-1/TRBV3-2	TRBJ1-5	CASSHGRLDSNQPQHF	TGTGCCAGCAGCCACGGCCGTTTAGATAGCAATCAGCCCCAGCATTTT
.	12	.	TRBV7-9	TRBJ1-1	CASSLRTYEAFF	TGTGCCAGCAGCTTAAGGACTTATGAAGCTTTCTTT
TRBD1	15	.	TRBV19	TRBJ2-7	CASSTGGRGFDEQYF	TGTGCCAGTAGTACAGGGGGCAGGGGATTCGACGAGCAGTACTTC
.	15	.	TRBV2	TRBJ1-5	CASTSGPYSNQPQHF	TGTGCCAGCACTTCTGGACCTTATAGCAATCAGCCCCAGCATTTT
.	14	.	TRBV19	TRBJ1-1	CASSITGQNTEAFF	TGTGCCAGTAGTATAACAGGACAAAACACTGAAGCTTTCTTT
.	12	once	TRBV6-2/TRBV6-3	TRBJ1-5	CASSRERGPQHF	TGTGCCAGCAGCCGGGAGAGAGGGCCCCAGCATTTT
.	11	.	TRBV7-6	TRBJ2-5	CASSSKETQYF	TGTGCCAGCAGCTCGAAAGAGACCCAGTACTTC
.	14	.	TRBV6-2/TRBV6-3	TRBJ1-1	CASSYSIIAAEAFF	TGTGCCAGCAGTTACTCGATTATAGCAGCTGAAGCTTTCTTT
TRBD1	17	.	TRBV19	TRBJ2-1	CASSTWTGYPQGDEQFF	TGTGCCAGTAGCACTTGGACTGGGTACCCGCAGGGGGATGAGCAGTTCTTC
.	12	.	TRBV5-5	TRBJ2-7	CASSLEGHEQYF	TGTGCCAGCAGCTTGGAAGGCCACGAGCAGTACTTC
TRBD1	14	.	TRBV7-8	TRBJ1-1	CASSLPNRGAEAFF	TGTGCCAGCAGCTTACCAAACAGGGGGGCTGAAGCTTTCTTT
.	12	.	TRBV7-9	TRBJ2-7	CASSSQGHEQYF	TGTGCCAGCAGCTCCCAGGGACACGAGCAGTACTTC
.	14	.	TRBV7-9	TRBJ1-2	CASSRGTNVYGYTF	TGTGCCAGCAGCCGGGGGACAAACGTCTATGGCTACACCTTC
.	15	.	TRBV11-2	TRBJ2-2	CASSLTFSGTGELFF	TGTGCCAGCAGCTTGACCTTCTCTGGGACCGGGGAGCTGTTTTTT
.	15	.	TRBV28	TRBJ2-1	CASSERTVPSNEQFF	TGTGCCAGCAGCGAGAGGACAGTGCCCAGCAATGAGCAGTTCTTC
.	16	.	TRBV4-2	TRBJ2-7	CASSQAGAGLAYEQYF	TGTGCCAGCAGCCAAGCTGGAGCGGGCCTAGCCTACGAGCAGTACTTC
.	14	.	TRBV29-1	TRBJ1-2	CSVEATGLLYGYTF	TGCAGCGTTGAAGCGACGGGGCTACTGTATGGCTACACCTTC
.	13	.	TRBV2	TRBJ2-2	CASLKGSTGELFF	TGTGCCTCCTTAAAAGGGAGTACCGGGGAGCTGTTTTTT
.	14	.	TRBV28	TRBJ2-2	CASSPYRVTGELFF	TGTGCCAGCAGTCCCTACAGGGTCACCGGGGAGCTGTTTTTT
TRBD1	14	.	TRBV6-5	TRBJ1-6	CASSDRVGNSPLHF	TGTGCCAGCAGCGACAGGGTGGGCAATTCACCCCTCCACTTT
.	15	few	TRBV19	TRBJ1-1	CASSGINPEDTEAFF	TGTGCCAGTTCGGGTATCAATCCAGAGGACACTGAAGCTTTCTTT
.	13	.	TRBV20-1	TRBJ1-5	CSASSGGNQPQHF	TGCAGTGCTAGTTCTGGGGGCAATCAGCCCCAGCATTTT
TRBD1	12	.	TRBV29-1	TRBJ1-2	CSVARTGNGYTF	TGCAGCGTTGCGAGGACAGGGAATGGCTACACCTTC
.	12	.	TRBV5-1	TRBJ1-2	CASSLDGSGYTF	TGCGCCAGCAGCTTGGACGGGAGTGGCTACACCTTC
.	15	.	TRBV11-3	TRBJ2-7	CASSFEAGPTYEQYF	TGTGCCAGCAGCTTTGAAGCGGGCCCGACCTACGAGCAGTACTTC
TRBD2	14	.	TRBV5-1	TRBJ2-1	CASRPTSVVGEQFF	TGCGCCAGCAGGCCGACTAGCGTGGTAGGCGAGCAGTTCTTC
TRBD1	13	.	TRBV2	TRBJ1-2	CASTIRQGDGYTF	TGTGCCAGCACGATCAGACAGGGAGATGGCTACACCTTC
TRBD1	12	.	TRBV10-3	TRBJ2-3	CAISGGQGTQYF	TGTGCCATCAGTGGCGGACAGGGGACGCAGTATTTT
.	13	medium-sized	TRBV18	TRBJ2-7	CASSPIGSHEQYF	TGTGCCAGCTCACCAATAGGCTCTCACGAGCAGTACTTC
TRBD2	12	.	TRBV27	TRBJ2-7	CATRGVSYEQYF	TGTGCCACCCGGGGGGTTTCCTACGAGCAGTACTTC
TRBD1	13	.	TRBV10-3	TRBJ1-1	CAISGTTGQGAFF	TGTGCCATCAGTGGGACCACCGGACAGGGGGCTTTCTTT
TRBD1	14	.	TRBV7-2	TRBJ1-5	CASSLIQGYQPQHF	TGTGCCAGCAGCTTGATACAGGGGTATCAGCCCCAGCATTTT